This T cell receptor (beta chain) was obtained from a study of blood T cell repertoires in COVID-19 (dated by TCRdb to the early 2020s). Context from the whole study: The collaborator samples originated in the United States, Italy and Spain and spanned the acute and convalescent phases of COVID-19. The prospective study material was composed of cDNA or gDNA derived from T cells, B-cell-depleted T cells, or PBMCs. Deeply sampled blood TCRbeta repertoires from subjects exposed to, actively infected with, or recovered from COVID-19 were included in the dataset. The repertoires were released in a freely available public database intended as a resource for research on the immune response to SARS-CoV-2. Samples came from the ongoing ImmuneRACE study (first 160 participants) plus 1,254 subjects from 6 global collaborators. Sample metadata almost always included a de-identified subject ID, COVID-19 status, age in years and sex. Where available, HLA class I and class II types were taken from metadata supplied by the sample provider and were not determined by assay-based typing.

A remark on this clone: It has no known antigen specificity. No qualities accompany the bases; no much larger clone lies one base away.

TCRbeta CDR3 regions were amplified from genomic DNA by means of the immunoSEQ Assay, a bias-controlled multiplex PCR. The original methods were these. Nucleated cell counts per sample were estimated from amplification of reference gene primers within the assay. To quantify the absolute abundance of each unique TCRbeta CDR3 rearrangement, sequence reads were collapsed and filtered. For each sample, productive Simpson clonality was calculated as the square root of Simpson's diversity index across productive rearrangements. In its TCRdb copy, this immuneACCESS table keeps in-frame sequences only and misses some clones. Where compared with another copy, unresolved V genes explain less than half of these, and the others have no known cause. Clonal size and the V and J genes are those of that table, whereas D and trimming came from the DNA. In this sample the table shows a few hundred thousand clones, around 87% of which occur a single time. About 2.5% of the sample is in the top ten clones.

Broader findings and caveats from the paper: Clinical and demographic metadata were provided uncurated, with the amount varying by source and participant.

From the germline V gene, CDR1 is SGHTA and CDR2 is FQGTGA. The CDR3 measures 16 amino acids from cysteine to phenylalanine. Of all the DNA, just the CDR3 is kept, 48 bases in frame from base 1. Clipping removes 4 bases from V and 0 bases from J, with 5 as the unmatched junction base count. Each collaborating institution followed its own protocols to collect whole blood in K2EDTA tubes. For TCRbeta analysis, collaborator samples were shipped as frozen whole blood, as isolated PBMCs, or as DNA extracted from either sample type. In this chain, TRBV7-3 is recombined with TRBJ2-1; TRBD2 aligns with 8 central bases. The clonotype was recovered from a man between 18 and 35 years old with active or convalescent COVID-19. Sequenced material: peripheral blood. The CDR3 region: CASSYLAGGSYNEQFF. The DNA sequence follows: TGTGCCAGCAGCTACCTCGCGGGAGGCTCCTACAATGAGCAGTTCTTC.